This T cell receptor (beta chain) was retrieved from a study of blood T cell repertoires in COVID-19. Looking at the study overall: There were acute and convalescent COVID-19 samples, and they came from the United States, Italy and Spain. T cells, B-cell-depleted T cells, or PBMCs provided the cDNA or gDNA that served as material.

CDR1 is MGHRA and CDR2 is YSYEKL in the germline V gene. J lost 1 base, V lost 0 bases, and 11 bases had no gene match. The CDR3 is 18 residues long. Produced via immunoSEQ multiplex PCR; TCRdb's table is partial and in-frame only. This repertoire shows over 100,000 clones, roughly 82% found once; its top ten account for roughly 7.9%. The clonotype was recovered from a woman older than 75 with active or convalescent COVID-19. This chain joins TRBV4-1 and TRBJ2-7; TRBD1 aligns across 8 bases. The sequenced sample was peripheral blood. DNA for the CDR3: TGCGCCAGCAGCCAAGATTGGAGGACAGGGCTTTGGTCCTACGAGCAGTACTTC. This translates into CASSQDWRTGLWSYEQYF.